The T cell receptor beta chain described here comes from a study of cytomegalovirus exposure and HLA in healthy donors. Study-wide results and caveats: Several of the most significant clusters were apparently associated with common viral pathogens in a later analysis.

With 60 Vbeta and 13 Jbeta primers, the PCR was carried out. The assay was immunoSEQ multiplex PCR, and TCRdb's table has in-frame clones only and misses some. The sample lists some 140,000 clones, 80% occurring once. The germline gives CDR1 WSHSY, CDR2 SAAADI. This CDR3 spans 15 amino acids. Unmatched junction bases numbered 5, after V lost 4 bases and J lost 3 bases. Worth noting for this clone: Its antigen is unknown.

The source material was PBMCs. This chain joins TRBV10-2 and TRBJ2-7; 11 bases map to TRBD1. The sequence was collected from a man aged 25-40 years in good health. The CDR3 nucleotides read TGCGCCAGCAGTGCCCCCGGGACAGGGGGCTACGAGCAGTACTTC. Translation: CASSAPGTGGYEQYF.